A selection of T cell receptor beta chains follows, all from one sample in a study of blood T cell repertoires in COVID-19. Profiling relied on immunoSEQ multiplex PCR, and the TCRdb table lists in-frame clones only, not all of them. The sample contains almost 250,000 clones, 85% to 90% of which appear only once. Sequenced: PBMCs or T cells enriched from blood (not recorded which). The receptors were sampled from a young woman who had recovered from COVID-19. The CDR3 runs from the conserved cysteine through the conserved F or W. D genes are given only for firm matches. For some rows the clone size is stated as once, few or many, or as a class when expanded; others skip it.

TRBV29-1,TRBJ2-7,once,TRBD2,TGCAGCGTACAAAAGCGGGAGGCCTACGAGCAGTACTTC,CSVQKREAYEQYF
TRBV12-3/TRBV12-4,TRBJ1-1,NA,NA,TGTGCCAGCAGTTTTTCAGGGAACACTGAAGCTTTCTTT,CASSFSGNTEAFF
TRBV30,TRBJ1-3,NA,NA,TGTGCCTGGTCGTGGGGGGGGGATGGAAACACCATATATTTT,CAWSWGGDGNTIYF
TRBV28,TRBJ1-5,NA,NA,TGTGCCAGCAGTTTAGCAGGGGCAGGGGATCAGCCCCAGCATTTT,CASSLAGAGDQPQHF
TRBV25-1,TRBJ1-1,NA,TRBD1,TGTGCCAGCAGTGACTGGAGGGGGCGGGGTGAAGCTTTCTTT,CASSDWRGRGEAFF
TRBV15,TRBJ1-5,NA,NA,TGTGCCACCAGCAGAGATAAGAGTAATAGCAATCAGCCCCAGCATTTT,CATSRDKSNSNQPQHF
TRBV6-2/TRBV6-3,TRBJ1-4,NA,TRBD1,TGTGCCAGCAGCCCACCGGGACAGGGGGCCAGAAAACTGTTTTTT,CASSPPGQGARKLFF
TRBV28,TRBJ1-2,NA,NA,TGTGCCAGCAGTTTTAGGAGGGAAATCCCTGGCTACACCTTC,CASSFRREIPGYTF
TRBV28,TRBJ1-1,NA,TRBD1,TGTGCCAGCAGCCATGACAGGGGAGGATGGGACACTGAAGCTTTCTTT,CASSHDRGGWDTEAFF
TRBV27,TRBJ2-5,once,NA,TGTGCCAGCAGCTTTAAAGCCGCGGCGTACCAAGAGACCCAGTACTTC,CASSFKAAAYQETQYF
TRBV19,TRBJ2-1,NA,TRBD2,TGTGCCAGTACCCCCCAAGTAGCGGGAGTGGGTGAGCAGTTCTTC,CASTPQVAGVGEQFF
TRBV3-1/TRBV3-2,TRBJ2-1,NA,TRBD2,TGTGCCAGCAGCCGAGGTCCGGGACTAGCGGGTAGAAGCTCCTACAATGAGCAGTTCTTC,CASSRGPGLAGRSSYNEQFF
TRBV11-2,TRBJ2-7,NA,TRBD2,TGTGCCAGCAGCTTCTCCGGGGGTAGCGGGGCAGACGAGCAGTACTTC,CASSFSGGSGADEQYF
TRBV4-3,TRBJ2-7,once,TRBD1,TGCGCCAGCAGCCAAGACGGGCGCGGGACAGGGTTCGAGCAGTACTTC,CASSQDGRGTGFEQYF
TRBV27,TRBJ1-2,NA,TRBD1,TGTGCCAGCAGTTCCAGAGGACAGGAAAGAAACTATGGCTACACCTTC,CASSSRGQERNYGYTF
TRBV18,TRBJ1-2,NA,NA,TGTGCCAGCTCAAACGGGAACGACTATGGCTACACCTTC,CASSNGNDYGYTF
TRBV28,TRBJ2-7,NA,TRBD2,TGTGCCAGCACCTCTAGCGGGATAGCCTACGAGCAGTACTTC,CASTSSGIAYEQYF
TRBV5-8,TRBJ2-1,NA,TRBD1,TGTGCCAGCAGCTTGGGAAGGGGGCAGATTTACAATGAGCAGTTCTTC,CASSLGRGQIYNEQFF
TRBV7-9,TRBJ2-5,NA,TRBD1,TGTGCCAGCAGCCCTGACAGGGCCCAAGAGACCCAGTACTTC,CASSPDRAQETQYF
TRBV5-5,TRBJ2-7,once,TRBD1,TGTGCCAGCAGCTTGCTGACAGGGACCCCCTACGAGCAGTACTTC,CASSLLTGTPYEQYF
TRBV9,TRBJ1-5,NA,NA,TGTGCCAGCAGCAAGAGGACAGCTTCTAGCAATCAGCCCCAGCATTTT,CASSKRTASSNQPQHF
TRBV28,TRBJ1-5,NA,TRBD1,TGTGCCAGCAGCTTCGGGACAGTCAATCAGCCCCAGCATTTT,CASSFGTVNQPQHF
TRBV7-9,TRBJ2-7,NA,TRBD2,TGTGCCAGCAGCTTAGAGGGACAAGCTAGCGGGAGCAGGTACGAGCAGTACTTC,CASSLEGQASGSRYEQYF
TRBV19,TRBJ2-2,NA,NA,TGTGCCAGTAATGGCGGGAACACCGGGGAGCTGTTTTTT,CASNGGNTGELFF
TRBV18,TRBJ1-1,NA,NA,TGTGCCAGCTCACCTGGGGGCCCGGACACTGAAGCTTTCTTT,CASSPGGPDTEAFF
TRBV9,TRBJ2-1,NA,TRBD2,TGTGCCAGCAGCGTAATGAGGGAGGGCCCACGGGAGCAGTTCTTC,CASSVMREGPREQFF
TRBV9,TRBJ1-1,NA,NA,TGTGCCAGCAGCGTAGGAACTCAGGGCGCAGCTTTCTTT,CASSVGTQGAAFF
TRBV20-1,TRBJ1-2,NA,TRBD1,TGCAGTGCTAGTAGGGACAGGGTTTACTATGGCTACACCTTC,CSASRDRVYYGYTF
TRBV14,TRBJ1-6,NA,NA,TGTGCCAGCAGCCAAGAAGTGGCAGGGGTACTCCACTTT,CASSQEVAGVLHF
TRBV19,TRBJ1-4,NA,TRBD1,TGTGCCAGTACCTACTTAATCGACAGGGCAGGAGGTGAAAAACTGTTTTTT,CASTYLIDRAGGEKLFF